Sequencing of this T cell receptor beta chain was carried out in a study of shared clonotypes between healthy human individuals. In the naive CD8 group, cells lacked CD45RO and were positively selected for CCR7, so terminally differentiated effector memory CD45RA+ cells were left out. Healthy and HIV-negative, the adult donors had no recent acute infections or vaccinations. Donors were Caucasian adults residing in Nashville, Tennessee, USA. The CDR3 is 15 residues long. Trimming took 1 base from V and 0 from J, leaving 7 bases between them. CDR1 is MNHNY, CDR2 SVGAGI, per germline (reference sequence). Some clones are missing from TCRdb's copy, which holds only in-frame ones; the method was immunoSEQ multiplex PCR. The sample has around 2,000,000 clones, about 95% seen once.

This receptor was obtained from a man aged 18 to 29 in good health. The sequenced sample consisted of naive CD8+ T cells sorted from blood. J is TRBJ2-1 and V is TRBV6-6; no firm D call. The CDR3 is CASSYLASSYNEQFF. Here the CDR3 DNA reads TGTGCCAGCAGTTACTTAGCTAGCTCCTACAATGAGCAGTTCTTC.